The 15 T cell receptor beta chains presented below share a single source sample, sequenced in a study of T cell repertoires in cytomegalovirus infection. Via MiXCR, TCRdb re-called the reads, giving one row per CDR3 protein. Of 340,000 or so distinct CDR3 sequences in the sample, around 25% were seen once. No antigen is known for these receptors. This material consisted of cultured PBMCs, taken from culture after CMV antigen stimulation. The receptors come from a human donor in good health (CMV status not recorded). Some clones in this sample may be carry-over from other donors' samples.

This clonotype turned up a few times. The chain combines TRBV6-2 or TRBV6-3 with TRBJ2-1, with 8 bases lining up with TRBD2. Germline V CDR1 and CDR2: MNHEY, SVGEGT. The trim removed 4 bases at V and 5 bases at J, leaving 1 base unmatched. The CDR3 runs 13 residues. For the CDR3, the DNA is TGTGCCAGCAGTTCGGGAGGGAACAATGAGCAGTTCTTC. Amino acids: CASSSGGNNEQFF.

This clonotype came up a few times. CDR3 DNA sequence: TGTGCCAGCAGCTTAGGGCGAGCGGGAAGGTACGAGCAGTACGTC. Amino acid sequence: CASSLGRAGRYEQYV. This chain joins TRBV7-2 and TRBJ2-7, with TRBD2 matching 7 bases. The CDR3 spans 15 residues. Trimming cost V 1 base and J 4 bases; bases outside gene matches: 7. Germline V gene sequence: CDR1 SGHTA, CDR2 FQGNSA.

At least ten counts were recorded for this clonotype. This chain joins TRBV7-9 and TRBJ1-2; D gene uncertain. This CDR3 region has 15 residues. Germline assignment: CDR1 SEHNR and CDR2 FQNEAQ (reference sequence). Trimming pared 1 base from V and 5 bases from J, leaving 14 bases between. The CDR3 region is CASSLDGRWTYGYTF. The CDR3 DNA sequence: TGTGCCAGCAGCTTAGATGGCAGATGGACTTATGGCTACACCTTC.

In this sample, this clonotype turned up a few times. The chain recombines TRBV6-1 with TRBJ2-3; D unclear. Trimming removed 6 bases at V and 0 bases at J, with 16 bases between. Per the germline V gene, CDR1 is MNHNS and CDR2 is SASEGT. The CDR3 sequence is 16 residues long. The CDR3 nucleotides are TGTGCCAGCAGCGCCCTTGGAGCCTCTAGCACAGATACGCAGTATTTT. Encoded protein: CASSALGASSTDTQYF.

This rearrangement joins TRBV20-1 to TRBJ2-7; 8 nucleotides align to TRBD2. The length of the CDR3 is 14 residues. Germline assignment: CDR1 DFQATT and CDR2 SNEGSKA (reference sequence). V lost 2 bases, J lost 3 bases, and 6 bases stayed unmatched. The CDR3 reads CSARLAGRNYEQYF. DNA of the CDR3: TGCAGTGCTAGATTAGCGGGGCGGAACTACGAGCAGTACTTC.

The gene calls are TRBV4-1 and TRBJ2-5; 7 nucleotides agree with TRBD2. V lost 0 bases to trimming and J lost 1 base; unmatched junction nucleotides: 8. Germline V CDR1 and CDR2: MGHRA, YSYEKL. CDR3 length equals 17 residues. The CDR3 coding sequence is TGCGCCAGCAGCCAAGATAGGGCTAGCGGAAGCCAAGAGACCCAGTACTTC. This sequence encodes CASSQDRASGSQETQYF.

The table lists this clonotype with many counts. The V gene is TRBV7-9, the J gene TRBJ2-3; D not resolved. This CDR3 spans 18 amino acids. The V and J ends lost 4 bases and 2 bases respectively, with 22 bases between them. Germline V gives CDR1 SEHNR, CDR2 FQNEAQ (reference sequence). The CDR3 is CASSSTREKLPDTDTQYF. In nucleotides, the CDR3 is TGTGCCAGCAGCTCGACTCGAGAAAAATTACCAGACACAGATACGCAGTATTTT.

In this sample, this clonotype turned up a few times. The chain couples TRBV27 to TRBJ2-7, with a possible D match to TRBD2 (5 bases). CDR1 is MNHEY and CDR2 is SMNVEV in the germline V gene (reference sequence). V lost 8 bases to trimming and J lost 3 bases, with 14 bases between them. The CDR3 has 13 amino acids. The CDR3 nucleotides are TGTGCCAGCGCATCACTAGGATTCTACGAGCAGTACTTC. This sequence encodes CASASLGFYEQYF.

V usage is TRBV10-3 and J usage is TRBJ1-5; TRBD1 is a possible D gene (5 bases). The germline CDR1 and CDR2 sequences are ENHRY and SYGVKD. The CDR3 covers 16 residues. Trimming left V 0 bases short and J 5 bases short, with 14 bases between. CDR3 nucleotides: TGTGCCATCAGTGAGTCCAAGGGCAGAGGGGATCAGCCCCAGCATTTT. Its translation: CAISESKGRGDQPQHF.

The V and J genes are TRBV19 and TRBJ2-2; D is perhaps TRBD2 (6 bases). From germline, CDR1 is LNHDA and CDR2 SQIVND (reference sequence). This CDR3 has 14 amino acids. Trimming removed 3 bases at V and 6 bases at J, with 11 bases between. The CDR3 DNA sequence: TGTGCCAGTAGTATCGGAGGGGCGGCCGGGGAGCTGTTTTTT. Residues: CASSIGGAAGELFF.

This clonotype was picked up a small number of times. This chain joins TRBV11-3 and TRBJ2-7, with no clear D. V lost 1 base, J lost 4 bases, and 8 bases lay in between. This CDR3 region has 13 residues. CDR1 and CDR2 (germline): SGHNT, YENEEA. CDR3 sequence reads: CASSLGVMYEQYF. The CDR3 DNA is TGTGCCAGCAGCTTAGGAGTAATGTACGAGCAGTACTTC. Drawing the rest from reference TRBV11-3 and TRBJ2-7, the complete variable domain is EAGVVQSPRYKIIEKKQPVAFWCNPISGHNTLYWYLQNLGQGPELLIRYENEEAVDDSQLPKDRFSAERLKGVDSTLKIQPAELGDSAVYLCASSLGVMYEQYFGPGTRLTVT.

This clonotype was counted a few times. The chain combines TRBV28 with TRBJ2-5, with D unresolved. V lost 7 bases to trimming and J lost 7 bases, with 13 bases between them. The germline V gene has CDR1 MDHEN and CDR2 SYDVKM. This CDR3 is built from 12 residues. CDR3: CASTLNWGTQYF. The CDR3 coding sequence is TGTGCCAGCACCTTGAATTGGGGGACCCAGTACTTC. The full variable domain, rest sourced from reference TRBV28 and TRBJ2-5, is DVKVTQSSRYLVKRTGEKVFLECVQDMDHENMFWYRQDPGLGLRLIYFSYDVKMKEKGDIPEGYSVSREKKERFSLILESASTNQTSMYLCASTLNWGTQYFGPGTRLLVL.

The V and J genes are TRBV24-1 and TRBJ2-1, with 14 bases fitting TRBD2. The CDR3 runs 20 residues. The J segment lost 0 bases and the V segment lost 1 base, leaving 7 bases of the junction unmatched. Per the germline V gene, CDR1 is KGHDR and CDR2 is SFDVKD. The CDR3 here is CATSDFGTSGSPSSYNEQFF. The CDR3 nucleotides read TGTGCCACCAGTGATTTTGGGACTAGCGGGAGTCCTAGCTCCTACAATGAGCAGTTCTTC.

This chain connects TRBV7-4 to TRBJ2-7, with D tentatively TRBD1 (5 bases). The length of the CDR3 is 15 residues. V shed 3 bases and J shed 4 bases, with 16 bases lying between them. The germline CDR1 and CDR2 sequences are SGHVT and SQSDAQ. CDR3 loop: CASSLGWGRGYEQYF. The CDR3 DNA reads as TGTGCCAGCAGCTTGGGTTGGGGTAGGGGTTACGAGCAGTACTTC.

The table lists this clonotype with many counts. J is TRBJ2-7 and V is TRBV7-2; 10 bases match TRBD1. The length of the CDR3 is 15 residues. V lost 0 bases and J lost 3; bases outside the gene matches: 2. Germline V lookup: CDR1 SGHTA, CDR2 FQGNSA. The CDR3: CASSLAGTGVYEQYV. CDR3 coding DNA: TGTGCCAGCAGCTTAGCTGGGACAGGGGTCTACGAGCAGTACGTC.